The source of this T cell receptor (beta chain) is a study of graft-versus-host responses after intestinal transplantation (dated by TCRdb to about 2021). Regarding the research as a whole: Multivisceral, liver-intestinal, or isolated intestinal transplants were received by the recipients. Every recipient was given anti-thymocyte globulin induction, then maintenance tacrolimus and steroids for 3 to 4 years. After intestinal transplantation, graft-versus-host and host-versus-graft alloreactive T cell clones in the graft, circulation and bone marrow were tracked using bulk TCR-beta CDR3 sequencing. To identify alloreactive clones, pre-transplant mixed lymphocyte reaction products were sequenced and compared with unstimulated pre-transplant donor and recipient T cells. The cohort enrolled under 25 intestinal transplant recipients including one retransplant, and a few patients lacking pretransplant specimens were excluded. Donor T cell macrochimerism was defined as a peak of at least 4% donor T cells among recipient peripheral blood mononuclear cells. Rather than going through the commercial service, samples from three later patients were sequenced in-house on an Illumina MiSeq and processed with MiXCR. Overall study results and their limits: GvH clones were found in recipient bone marrow, and some of the GvH clones appeared earlier in ileal mucosa or blood, which is consistent with an intestinal mucosal origin. The relatively low number and heterogeneity of intestinal transplant patients limited the conclusions. In the allografts of patients with donor T cell macrochimerism, GvH to HvG T cell clonal ratios were high. Early after transplant, declines in HvG clones were associated with peak levels of circulating GvH clones.

The CDR3 runs 13 amino acids, cysteine and phenylalanine included. The only DNA kept is the CDR3, 39 bases in frame from the first base. The germline V gene encodes CDR1 MNHEY and CDR2 SMNVEV (reference sequence). Blood samples were collected up to 4 times in the first month after transplant and then at least monthly when available. A note on this clone: Its antigen has not been determined. No base quality information exists; no much larger clone differs at one position.

Libraries were built with the immunoSEQ multiplex PCR assay. High-throughput TCR-beta CDR3 sequencing of genomic DNA from most patients was performed by Adaptive Biotechnologies. The paper's processing steps were these. Adaptive's ImmunoSEQ software was the source of the TCR sequencing data for about 17 patients, while a few other patients were processed with MiXCR and VDJtools. Because the origin of CDR3 nucleotide sequences shared between donor and recipient could not be assigned, those sequences were removed. At least 2-fold expansion over unstimulated cells and a minimum CFSE-low frequency of 0.002% (template counts) or 0.001% (read counts) were required for clones to be classified as alloreactive. A clone was considered mappable if detected in the sequenced pre-transplant spleen, lymph node, or MLR CFSE-low populations of the donor or recipient. Cumulative frequency of alloreactive clones was calculated as a percentage of all sequences weighted by copy number. This is the immuneACCESS table as TCRdb keeps it, with only in-frame sequences that have V and J called. A part of the clones is gone; compared with another copy, unresolved V genes explain less than half, and the rest is unexplained. That table gives V, J and clone size, and the DNA gave D and trimming. The sample includes 45,000 to 55,000 clones, with about 93% observed a single time. The top ten constitute around 6.1% of the sample.

Recombination connected TRBV27 to TRBJ2-5; tentative D gene TRBD2, with 7 bases matching. The DNA end is more similar to TRBJ2-7, so the J call may be wrong. Here the sequenced sample was PBMCs, taken around 27 months after a first intestinal transplant, on the day of a second. The receptor's source is a human patient who received an intestinal transplant, so some T cells may come from the graft donor. The CDR3 region reads CASSLRGGYEQYF. The DNA sequence follows: TGTGCCAGCAGCCTGAGGGGGGGATACGAGCAGTACTTC.